Each of the 28 T cell receptor beta chains below was sequenced from the same sample in a study of T cell responses to AZD1222 COVID-19 vaccine (dated by TCRdb to about 2021). Reading the label with the study, this specimen's time point is: about 28 days (+/-7) after the second vaccine dose. Receptors were amplified or captured by the immunoSEQ multiplex PCR assay. TCRdb stores this immuneACCESS table with in-frame sequences only. Part of the clones is absent; in the studies checked, under half of the shortfall reflects unresolved V genes, and no reason is known for the rest. The sample data list more than 80,000 clones, and 80% to 90% of these were observed just once. In total, the top ten clones hold roughly 3.2% of the sample. The input for sequencing was peripheral blood, taken 28 days after the second AZD1222 dose. The origin of the receptors is an adult who received the AZD1222 COVID-19 vaccine.

V is TRBV18 and J is TRBJ2-5; no clear D gene. The CDR3 sequence is 13 residues long. CDR1 and CDR2 (germline): KGHSH, LQKENI. Trimming shortened V by 4 bases and J by 4 bases, and 10 bases separated the two germline ends. CDR3 amino acids: CASSLSGLETQYF. The CDR3 coding sequence is TGTGCCAGCTCACTCTCCGGGTTAGAGACCCAGTACTTC.

The rearrangement joins TRBV11-3 to TRBJ2-3; D remains ambiguous. Trimming removed 5 bases at V and 7 bases at J, with 13 bases between. The V gene's germline CDR1 is SGHNT and CDR2 YENEEA. There are 13 residues in the CDR3. Here the CDR3 DNA reads TGTGCCAGCAGCCTGGAAGGCATGAATACGCAGTATTTT. This codes for CASSLEGMNTQYF.

J is TRBJ2-7 and V is TRBV9, with TRBD1 matching 10 bases. Trimming took 3 bases from V and 4 from J; bases not matched to a gene: 7. From germline, CDR1 is SGDLS and CDR2 YYNGEE. The CDR3 is made up of 15 amino acids. DNA for the CDR3: TGTGCCAGCAGCGCCCGGACAGGGGGTGTTTACGAGCAGTACTTC. This encodes CASSARTGGVYEQYF.

The chain is built from TRBV30 and TRBJ1-1; D gene unclear. Germline assignment: CDR1 GTSNPN and CDR2 SVGIG (reference sequence). With 0 bases removed from V and 10 bases from J, the gap between germline ends came to 12 bases. There are 12 residues in the CDR3. CDR3 residues: CAWSVGWPGAFF. CDR3 nucleotide sequence: TGTGCCTGGAGTGTAGGTTGGCCAGGAGCTTTCTTT.

V and J are TRBV6-6 and TRBJ1-2; no reliable D call. Germline lookup yields CDR1 MNHNY and CDR2 SVGAGI (reference sequence). V lost 7 bases to trimming and J lost 9 bases, with 18 bases between them. The CDR3 loop spans 13 amino acids. The DNA of the CDR3 is TGTGCCAGCACCCCCCGCCTTTATGGGCGCTACACCTTC. Amino acids: CASTPRLYGRYTF.

V and J are TRBV15 and TRBJ2-4; TRBD1 aligns across 7 bases. CDR3 length: 15 residues. Losses at the gene ends were 5 bases for V and 8 bases for J; bases not matched to a gene: 12. Germline CDR1 reads LNHNV; CDR2 reads YYDKDF (reference sequence). The CDR3: CATSGAPNRGDIQYF. The DNA for the CDR3 is TGTGCCACCAGCGGAGCCCCTAACAGGGGTGACATTCAGTACTTC. Using reference TRBV15 and TRBJ2-4 for the parts outside the CDR3, the full variable domain is DAMVIQNPRYQVTQFGKPVTLSCSQTLNHNVMYWYQQKSSQAPKLLFHYYDKDFNNEADTPDNFQSRRPNTSFCFLDIRSPGLGDTAMYLCATSGAPNRGDIQYFGAGTRLSVL.

The V gene is TRBV28, the J gene TRBJ2-1; TRBD1 aligns across 7 bases. J gave up 5 bases and V 5 bases, and 12 bases lay outside the gene matches. CDR3 size: 16 residues. CDR1 is MDHEN, CDR2 SYDVKM, per germline. The CDR3 nucleotides are TGTGCCAGCAGTATCATAGGGGACAGTGAAAACAATGAGCAGTTCTTC. Translated, it gives CASSIIGDSENNEQFF.

This clone showed up just once. The chain joins TRBV4-2 to TRBJ2-3; 11 nucleotides line up with TRBD2. The CDR3 has 20 residues. The J segment lost 4 bases and the V segment lost 4 bases, leaving 19 bases of the junction unmatched. In germline, CDR1 is LGHNA, CDR2 YNFKEQ. CDR3 amino acids: CASSRVTPGLAEDVADTQYF. The CDR3, as DNA: TGTGCCAGCAGCCGCGTAACCCCGGGACTAGCGGAGGACGTGGCAGATACGCAGTATTTT.

CDR3 loop: CASSPLANEQFF. CDR3 DNA: TGTGCCAGCAGTCCTCTAGCGAATGAGCAGTTCTTC. The chain couples TRBV27 to TRBJ2-1, with a tentative D call TRBD2 (6 bases). V was trimmed by 5 bases and J by 7 bases, leaving 9 bases between them. CDR3 size: 12 residues. Germline V CDR1 and CDR2: MNHEY, SMNVEV (reference sequence).

The rearrangement links TRBV6-1 to TRBJ2-7; D gene unclear. V lost 1 base and J lost 3, with 13 bases in between. The CDR3 consists of 15 residues. CDR1 MNHNS and CDR2 SASEGT come from the germline V gene. The CDR3 loop reads CASSEGPVIGYEQYF. The CDR3, as DNA: TGTGCCAGCAGTGAAGGACCCGTTATAGGCTACGAGCAGTACTTC.

The chain employs TRBV19 and TRBJ1-5; D might be TRBD1 (6 bases). V shed 7 bases and J shed 0 bases, with 10 bases lying between them. Germline V gene lookup returns CDR1 LNHDA and CDR2 SQIVND (reference sequence). CDR3 length: 14 amino acids. CDR3 region: CASTLGGSNQPQHF. As DNA, the CDR3 is TGTGCCAGTACTTTAGGGGGTAGCAATCAGCCCCAGCATTTT.

The genes are TRBV19 and TRBJ1-4, with a possible D match to TRBD1 (6 bases). The length of the CDR3 is 14 residues. V gave up 1 base and J gave up 8 bases, with 11 bases separating them. The germline CDR1 and CDR2 sequences are LNHDA and SQIVND (reference sequence). The CDR3 is CASSIGGPAEKLFF. For the CDR3, the DNA is TGTGCCAGTAGTATAGGGGGGCCCGCGGAAAAACTGTTTTTT. The whole variable domain, filled in from reference TRBV19 and TRBJ1-4, reads DGGITQSPKYLFRKEGQNVTLSCEQNLNHDAMYWYRQDPGQGLRLIYYSQIVNDFQKGDIAEGYSVSREKKESFPLTVTSAQKNPTAFYLCASSIGGPAEKLFFGSGTQLSVL.

The V gene is TRBV5-1, the J gene TRBJ1-1, with no clear D. The ends were cut back, 2 bases at V and 2 bases at J, with 10 bases in the middle. Germline loops: CDR1 SGHRS, CDR2 YFSETQ. The CDR3 has 14 residues. CDR3 residues: CASSFGEINTEAFF. CDR3 nucleotides: TGCGCCAGCAGCTTTGGGGAGATCAACACTGAAGCTTTCTTT.

For the CDR3, the DNA is TGTGCCAGCAGCTTTAGGGCTAGCGGGACGATCAATGAGCAGTTCTTC. Translated, it gives CASSFRASGTINEQFF. The chain employs TRBV7-2 and TRBJ2-1; 9 bases match TRBD2. CDR3 length: 16 residues. Germline CDR1 is SGHTA and CDR2 is FQGNSA. The ends lost 3 bases at V and 6 bases at J; junction bases unmatched: 9. The full variable domain, in which reference TRBV7-2 and TRBJ2-1 provide the parts outside the CDR3, is GAGVSQSPSNKVTEKGKDVELRCDPISGHTALYWYRQSLGQGLEFLIYFQGNSAPDKSGLPSDRFSAERTGGSVSTLTIQRTQQEDSAVYLCASSFRASGTINEQFFGPGTRLTVL.

The chain has TRBV27 and TRBJ2-7; the match to TRBD2 covers 7 bases. After removal of 7 bases from V and 2 bases from J, the junction contained 8 bases not matched to a gene. Germline assignment: CDR1 MNHEY and CDR2 SMNVEV (reference sequence). The CDR3 extends over 14 amino acids. As DNA, the CDR3 is TGTGCCAGCAATCCCTCCCGGGAGGCCTACGAGCAGTACTTC. This codes for CASNPSREAYEQYF.

This chain joins TRBV5-6 and TRBJ2-5; maybe TRBD2 (6 bases). The V gene lost 4 bases and the J gene lost 4 bases, with 11 bases spanning the gap. The germline CDR1 and CDR2 sequences are SGHDT and YYEEEE. The CDR3 is 13 amino acids. The CDR3: CASSPPSAETQYF. The DNA of the CDR3 is TGTGCCAGCAGCCCCCCTAGCGCAGAGACCCAGTACTTC. Full variable domain (missing parts from reference TRBV5-6 and TRBJ2-5): DAGVTQSPTHLIKTRGQQVTLRCSPKSGHDTVSWYQQALGQGPQFIFQYYEEEERQRGNFPDRFSGHQFPNYSSELNVNALLLGDSALYLCASSPPSAETQYFGPGTRLLVL.

The rearrangement joins TRBV5-1 to TRBJ2-1, with D possibly TRBD2 on 6 matching bases. The V end was cut by 4 bases, the J end by 0 bases, with 14 bases between. The CDR3 spans 16 residues. Per germline, CDR1 SGHRS and CDR2 YFSETQ. The chain's CDR3 is CASSALGGTSYNEQFF. The CDR3 DNA sequence: TGCGCCAGCAGCGCCCTCGGCGGGACCTCCTACAATGAGCAGTTCTTC.

This chain connects TRBV5-1 to TRBJ2-3; maybe TRBD2 (5 bases). This CDR3 spans 15 amino acids. Germline values: CDR1 SGHRS, CDR2 YFSETQ. V was trimmed by 2 bases and J by 3 bases, leaving 13 bases between them. CDR3 nucleotide sequence: TGCGCCAGCAGCTTCGAGGGAGCTCGAACAGATACGCAGTATTTT. The encoded protein is CASSFEGARTDTQYF.

This clone was seen only a few times. V is TRBV28 and J is TRBJ2-1, with 7 positions matching TRBD2. This CDR3 comprises 15 residues. With V trimmed by 5 bases and J by 3 bases, 7 bases remained unmatched. CDR1 and CDR2 from the germline V gene are MDHEN and SYDVKM. This chain's CDR3 is CASSPPGTIYNEQFF. DNA for the CDR3: TGTGCCAGCAGTCCCCCCGGGACTATCTACAATGAGCAGTTCTTC.

The genes are TRBV24-1 and TRBJ2-5, with D possibly TRBD2 on 6 matching bases. V lost 9 bases and J 2 bases, leaving 15 bases between the germline ends. The CDR3 runs 14 residues. The germline V gene encodes CDR1 KGHDR and CDR2 SFDVKD. CDR3 sequence: CATSGGAGQETQYF. In DNA form, the CDR3 reads TGTGCCACCTCTGGAGGGGCAGGGCAAGAGACCCAGTACTTC.

CDR3 loop: CASSYRTSGRSEQYF. For the CDR3, the DNA is TGTGCCAGCAGTTACAGGACTAGCGGGAGGAGCGAGCAGTACTTC. The rearrangement links TRBV6-2 or TRBV6-3 to TRBJ2-7; 14 positions match TRBD2. The CDR3 length is 15 residues. Trimming cost V 2 bases and J 6 bases; bases outside gene matches: 3. Germline assignment: CDR1 MNHEY and CDR2 SVGEGT.

J is TRBJ2-2 and V is TRBV30, with D perhaps TRBD2 (5 bases). Per germline, CDR1 GTSNPN and CDR2 SVGIG (reference sequence). The V gene lost 0 bases and the J gene lost 3 bases, with 11 bases spanning the gap. This CDR3 has 15 residues. The CDR3 is CAWSVRGFDTGELFF. As DNA, the CDR3 is TGTGCCTGGAGTGTACGAGGGTTTGACACCGGGGAGCTGTTTTTT.

V is TRBV10-2 and J is TRBJ2-1; D ambiguous. V lost 3 bases to trimming and J lost 6 bases, with 9 bases between them. CDR3 size: 13 residues. Germline CDR1 reads WSHSY; CDR2 reads SAAADI. CDR3 region: CASSDVQSNEQFF. CDR3 DNA sequence: TGCGCCAGCAGTGACGTCCAGAGCAATGAGCAGTTCTTC.

The rearrangement links TRBV4-2 to TRBJ2-1; D is unresolved. Germline values: CDR1 LGHNA, CDR2 YNFKEQ. V was cut by 0 bases and J by 9 bases, with 9 bases left in between. The CDR3 runs 13 residues. The CDR3, as DNA: TGTGCCAGCAGCCAAGATAGGGTTGGTGAGCAGTTCTTC. This encodes CASSQDRVGEQFF.

J is TRBJ1-2 and V is TRBV7-2; TRBD1 might be the D (5 bases). Trimming removed 5 bases from V and 3 bases from J, with 19 bases in between. The CDR3 runs to 16 residues. Germline V gives CDR1 SGHTA, CDR2 FQGNSA. CDR3: CASSPRDPQGDYGYTF. The CDR3 DNA is TGTGCCAGCAGCCCGCGGGACCCACAAGGTGACTATGGCTACACCTTC.

The V call is TRBV10-3, the J call TRBJ1-1; no clear D. Germline V CDR1 and CDR2: ENHRY, SYGVKD. CDR3 size: 13 residues. Between the trimmed V and J ends, which lost 4 bases and 1 base, there was a span of 7 bases. The CDR3 DNA reads TGTGCCATCAGTGCCACGGGGAACACTGAAGCTTTCTTT. This codes for CAISATGNTEAFF.

V is TRBV5-1 and J is TRBJ1-2; unclear D gene. CDR1 SGHRS and CDR2 YFSETQ come from the germline V gene. V dropped 4 bases and J dropped 3 bases, with 13 bases sitting between them. The CDR3 is 14 amino acids. CDR3 residues: CASSVSRTDYGYTF. CDR3 sequence (DNA): TGCGCCAGCAGCGTATCACGGACGGACTATGGCTACACCTTC.

The chain recombines TRBV7-2 with TRBJ2-1; D not certain. With 5 bases removed from V and 0 bases from J, the gap between germline ends came to 11 bases. Germline-derived CDR1 and CDR2 are SGHTA and FQGNSA. The CDR3 sequence is 15 residues long. The CDR3 sequence is CASSKASSSYNEQFF. The CDR3 nucleotides read TGTGCCAGCAGCAAAGCGTCCAGCTCCTACAATGAGCAGTTCTTC.